A selection of T cell receptor beta chains follows, all from one sample in a study of blood T cells in healthy people across ages. TCRdb used MiXCR to reprocess the 5' RACE reads, holding one entry per CDR3 protein. Among 650,000 to 700,000 distinct CDR3 sequences listed, over 40% were seen once. The specimen sequenced was blood. The receptor set was obtained from a woman of 80 years or more in good health. CDR3s include the opening cysteine and the closing phenylalanine or tryptophan. A D gene is named only where the DNA matches it firmly. Expanded clones are given a class, and other clones once, few, many or no size at all.

D | J | size | V | CDR3 | DNA
- | TRBJ2-2 | - | TRBV5-6 | CASSLSLGGSAYHTGELFF | TGTGCCAGCAGCCTGAGCTTGGGTGGGAGCGCCTACCACACCGGGGAGCTGTTTTTT
TRBD2 | TRBJ2-7 | many | TRBV5-1 | CASSSVAGSYEQYF | TGCGCCAGCAGCTCTGTAGCGGGAAGCTACGAGCAGTACTTC
- | TRBJ2-3 | - | TRBV4-2 | CASSQALQTWPDTQYF | TGTGCCAGCAGCCAAGCCCTACAGACCTGGCCAGATACGCAGTATTTT
- | TRBJ1-5 | once | TRBV3-1 | CASCQGWEGGNQPQHF | TGTGCCAGCTGCCAAGGGTGGGAAGGAGGCAATCAGCCCCAGCATTTT
- | TRBJ1-2 | many | TRBV6-5 | CASSYRGINYGYTF | TGTGCCAGCAGTTATCGGGGGATAAACTATGGCTACACCTTC
TRBD2 | TRBJ2-7 | - | TRBV20-1 | CSASGGSYREQYF | TGCAGTGCCTCGGGGGGGAGTTACCGCGAGCAGTACTTC
- | TRBJ1-6 | many | TRBV12-3/TRBV12-4 | CASSFLPGTPLHF | TGTGCCAGCAGTTTTCTCCCTGGGACACCCCTCCACTTT
- | TRBJ2-2 | - | TRBV20-1 | CSARGGLTGELFF | TGCAGTGCTAGGGGGGGCTTAACCGGGGAGCTGTTTTTT
- | TRBJ2-3 | many | TRBV24-1 | CATSDQDRPSTDTQYF | TGTGCCACCAGTGACCAAGACAGACCTTCCACAGATACGCAGTATTTT
TRBD1 | TRBJ1-2 | - | TRBV24-1 | CATSEPRTGTNYGYTF | TGTGCCACCAGTGAGCCGAGGACAGGGACGAACTATGGCTACACCTTC
- | TRBJ2-4 | - | TRBV5-1 | CASSLGAGQNIQYF | TGCGCCAGCAGCTTGGGGGCTGGCCAAAACATTCAGTACTTC
- | TRBJ2-7 | - | TRBV7-5 | CISVPEATSTYEQYF | -
- | TRBJ2-7 | few | TRBV2 | CATGFYNEQYF | TGTGCCACGGGGTTCTACAATGAGCAGTACTTC
TRBD2 | TRBJ2-7 | - | TRBV29-1 | CSVWTSGAWQYF | TGCAGCGTGTGGACTAGCGGGGCGTGGCAGTACTTC
- | TRBJ1-1 | - | TRBV20-1 | CSARDPGENTEAFF | TGCAGTGCTAGAGACCCCGGAGAGAACACTGAAGCTTTCTTT
TRBD1 | TRBJ2-7 | - | TRBV9 | CASSVGGQGVTYEQYF | TGTGCCAGCAGCGTAGGGGGACAGGGGGTTACCTACGAGCAGTACTTC
- | TRBJ1-5 | - | TRBV20-1 | CSAIGHSNQPQHF | TGCAGTGCTATCGGACATAGCAATCAGCCCCAGCATTTT
- | TRBJ1-2 | - | TRBV6-5 | CASSTPTGYGYTF | TGTGCCAGCAGTACACCAACAGGGTATGGCTACACCTTC
TRBD2 | TRBJ2-1 | - | TRBV29-1 | CSELAGDSYNEQFF | TGCAGCGAACTAGCGGGGGACTCCTACAATGAGCAGTTCTTC
- | TRBJ2-3 | many | TRBV9 | CASSVGPISDTQYF | TGTGCCAGCAGCGTAGGCCCCATTTCAGATACGCAGTATTTT
TRBD2 | TRBJ2-5 | - | TRBV7-9 | CASMLAGGFGETQYF | TGTGCCAGCATGCTAGCGGGAGGATTTGGAGAGACCCAGTACTTC
TRBD2 | TRBJ2-2 | few | TRBV24-1 | CATSDRIAGAITGELFF | TGTGCCACCAGTGACCGTATAGCGGGAGCTATTACCGGGGAGCTGTTTTTT
- | TRBJ1-4 | few | TRBV5-1 | CASSLGLTATNEKLFF | TGCGCCAGCAGCTTGGGACTTACCGCAACTAATGAAAAACTGTTTTTT
TRBD1 | TRBJ1-1 | - | TRBV7-8 | CASSLGGQGGAFF | TGTGCCAGCAGCTTAGGGGGACAGGGGGGAGCTTTCTTT
- | TRBJ2-7 | - | TRBV10-3 | CAISEASPYKEQYF | TGTGCCATCAGTGAGGCCTCACCTTACAAGGAGCAGTACTTC
- | TRBJ2-1 | - | TRBV7-6 | CASSFITGDSSYNEQFF | TGTGCCAGCAGCTTTATAACAGGCGATAGCTCCTACAATGAGCAGTTCTTC
- | TRBJ2-7 | - | TRBV2 | CASNTRGPLGEQYF | TGTGCCAGCAATACTCGGGGCCCCTTGGGCGAGCAGTACTTC
- | TRBJ1-6 | many | TRBV5-5 | CASSLGESPLHF | TGTGCCAGCAGCTTGGGGGAATCACCCCTCCACTTT
- | TRBJ2-3 | few | TRBV7-7 | CASSLVGNTQYF | TGTGCCAGCAGCTTAGTAGGGAATACGCAGTATTTT
TRBD1 | TRBJ2-1 | - | TRBV18 | CASSLDRISTLSYNEQFF | TGTGCCAGCTCACTGGACAGGATTTCAACCCTCTCCTACAATGAGCAGTTCTTC
TRBD2 | TRBJ2-7 | - | TRBV27 | CASSLRTSDGEQYF | TGTGCCAGCAGTTTGAGAACTAGCGACGGCGAGCAGTACTTC
- | TRBJ2-1 | - | TRBV5-6 | CASSLESYEQFF | TGTGCCAGCAGCTTGGAATCCTATGAGCAGTTCTTC
- | TRBJ2-7 | many | TRBV5-1 | CASSPEGIPYEQYF | TGCGCCAGCAGCCCGGAGGGTATTCCATACGAGCAGTACTTC
- | TRBJ1-4 | - | TRBV20-1 | CSGIGQNEKLFF | TGCAGTGGAATCGGCCAGAATGAAAAACTGTTTTTT
- | TRBJ2-5 | many | TRBV20-1 | CSARALPPAAHTQQETQYF | TGCAGTGCTAGGGCTCTCCCCCCCGCAGCACACACACAACAAGAGACCCAGTACTTC
- | TRBJ2-1 | many | TRBV5-1 | CASTAWGTTSSYNEQFF | TGCGCCAGCACCGCATGGGGGACGACAAGCTCCTACAATGAGCAGTTCTTC
- | TRBJ2-5 | once | TRBV2 | CASSVGKPGGEQYF | TGTGCCAGCAGTGTCGGGAAGCCCGGGGGTGAGCAGTACTTC
- | TRBJ1-2 | - | TRBV9 | CASSVANSEIAWGYTF | TGTGCCAGCAGCGTAGCGAACAGCGAGATTGCTTGGGGCTACACCTTC
- | TRBJ2-7 | - | TRBV5-1 | CASTLGGGPYEQYF | TGCGCCAGCACCCTGGGGGGGGGCCCCTACGAGCAGTACTTC
TRBD2 | TRBJ2-7 | many | TRBV7-2 | CASSRGTILGHEQYF | TGTGCCAGCAGCCGGGGGACTATTCTCGGGCACGAGCAGTACTTC
TRBD1 | TRBJ2-7 | many | TRBV7-2 | CASSSSGTAYEQYF | TGTGCCAGCAGCTCGTCAGGGACAGCCTACGAGCAGTACTTC
- | TRBJ1-2 | - | TRBV6-5 | CASSYRGRRPRDGYTF | TGTGCCAGCAGTTATCGGGGCAGAAGGCCGCGGGATGGCTACACCTTC
TRBD2 | TRBJ2-1 | - | TRBV20-1 | CSVQRASGRTYNEQFF | TGCAGTGTCCAGCGGGCTAGCGGGAGGACCTACAATGAGCAGTTCTTC
TRBD2 | TRBJ2-7 | many | TRBV6-5 | CASSYSASGRGEQYF | TGTGCCAGCAGTTACTCGGCTAGCGGGAGAGGCGAGCAGTACTTC
- | TRBJ1-1 | - | TRBV19 | CASSPNVLMNTEAFF | TGTGCCAGTAGTCCAAACGTACTCATGAACACTGAAGCTTTCTTT